These 2 T cell receptor beta chains originate from one sample sequenced in a study of blood T cell repertoires in COVID-19. TCRdb's copy holds only in-frame clones and misses some; the assay was immunoSEQ multiplex PCR. The sample lists roughly 200,000 clones; roughly 85% were seen once. Sequencing was done on a sample of PBMCs or T cells enriched from blood (not recorded which). The receptor source for this set is a man between 40 and 49 years old who had recovered from COVID-19.

There are many counts of this clone. V usage is TRBV3-1 (or the pseudogene TRBV3-2) and J usage is TRBJ1-4; the D gene is possibly TRBD1 (6 bases). Trimming stripped 5 bases from V and 10 bases from J, with 20 bases between. CDR1 LGHDT and CDR2 YNNKEL come from the germline V gene (reference sequence). The CDR3 spans 15 residues. The CDR3 region is CASSDTRGSGGKLFF. The CDR3, as DNA: TGTGCCAGCAGCGACACAAGGGGGAGCGGCGGAAAACTGTTTTTT.

V is TRBV7-2 and J is TRBJ2-1, with TRBD2 as a possible D gene (6 bases). Trimming cost V 4 bases and J 6 bases, with 13 bases left between them. CDR3 length: 14 amino acids. Germline-derived CDR1 and CDR2 are SGHTA and FQGNSA. DNA of the CDR3: TGTGCCAGCAGCTCAACCCGGGACTCCAATGAGCAGTTCTTC. It translates to CASSSTRDSNEQFF. Variable domain in full (rest from reference TRBV7-2 and TRBJ2-1): GAGVSQSPSNKVTEKGKDVELRCDPISGHTALYWYRQSLGQGLEFLIYFQGNSAPDKSGLPSDRFSAERTGGSVSTLTIQRTQQEDSAVYLCASSSTRDSNEQFFGPGTRLTVL.